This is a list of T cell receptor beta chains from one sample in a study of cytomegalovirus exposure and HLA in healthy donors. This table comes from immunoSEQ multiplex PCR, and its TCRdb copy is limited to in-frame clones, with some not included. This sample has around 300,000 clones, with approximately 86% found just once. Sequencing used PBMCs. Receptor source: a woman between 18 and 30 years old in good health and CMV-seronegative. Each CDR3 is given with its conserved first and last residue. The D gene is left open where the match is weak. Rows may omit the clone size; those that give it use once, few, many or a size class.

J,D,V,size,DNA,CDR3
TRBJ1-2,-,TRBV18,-,TGTGCCAGCTCACACCGGTGGGCAGCTCCCCCAGGGCACTATGGCTACACCTTC,CASSHRWAAPPGHYGYTF
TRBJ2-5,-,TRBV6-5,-,TGTGCCAGCAGTTACAGGCGGCAAGAGACCCAGTACTTC,CASSYRRQETQYF
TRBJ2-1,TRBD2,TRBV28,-,TGTGCCAGCAGCCCAATAGCGGGAAGGAATGAGCAGTTCTTC,CASSPIAGRNEQFF
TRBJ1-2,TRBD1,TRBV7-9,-,TGTGCCAGCAGCTTGTCCGGGACAGGGGTCTATGGCTACACCTTC,CASSLSGTGVYGYTF
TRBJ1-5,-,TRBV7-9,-,TGTGCCAGCAGCGAGTCGATCAATCAGCCCCAGCATTTT,CASSESINQPQHF
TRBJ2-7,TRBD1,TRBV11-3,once,TGTGCCAGCAGCCCCCAATGGACAGGGGCTACCTACGAGCAGTACTTC,CASSPQWTGATYEQYF
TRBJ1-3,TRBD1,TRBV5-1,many,TGCGCCAGCAGGGACAGGGCCTCTTCTGGAAACACCATATATTTT,CASRDRASSGNTIYF
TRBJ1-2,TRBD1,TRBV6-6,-,TGTGCCAGCAGTCCCGCGGGACAGGGATCGTACACCTTC,CASSPAGQGSYTF
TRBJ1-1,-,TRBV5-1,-,TGCGCCAGCAGAGGGGCCCCAGGGGCGAACACTGAAGCTTTCTTT,CASRGAPGANTEAFF
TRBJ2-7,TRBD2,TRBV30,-,TGTGCCTGGAGCGGAACTAGCGGACTTTACGAGCAGTACTTC,CAWSGTSGLYEQYF
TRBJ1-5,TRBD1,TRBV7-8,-,TGTGCCAGCAGCTTAGGCCAGGGGGATATGGGCAATCAGCCCCAGCATTTT,CASSLGQGDMGNQPQHF
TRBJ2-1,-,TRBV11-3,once,TGTGCCAGCAGCTCTACGCGCCCGAATGAGCAGTTCTTC,CASSSTRPNEQFF
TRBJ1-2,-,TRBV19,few,TGTGCCAGTAGTAAAAAGGGACACTTCTATGGCTACACCTTC,CASSKKGHFYGYTF